This is a list of T cell receptor beta chains from one sample in a study of cytotoxic CD8 clonotypes in ibrutinib-treated CLL. The table came from immunoSEQ multiplex PCR; TCRdb's copy has only in-frame clones and leaves some out. Here the sample spans fewer than 75,000 clones, approximately 71% being singletons. The sequencing used PBMCs, collected after 12 months of ibrutinib treatment. These receptors originate from a human donor with chronic lymphocytic leukemia. Both conserved end residues are part of each CDR3. Some rows have no size entry. The others give once, few or many, or a class for an expanded clone.

j_gene: TRBJ2-1
v_gene: TRBV28
abundance: -
CDR3aa: CASMILAGNNNEQFF

j_gene: TRBJ2-2
v_gene: TRBV29-1
abundance: -
CDR3aa: CSVELWTAGAGELFF

j_gene: TRBJ2-1
v_gene: TRBV30
abundance: -
CDR3aa: CAWGGEPTERFF

j_gene: TRBJ1-3
v_gene: TRBV6-6
abundance: -
CDR3aa: CASNWGGNTIYF

j_gene: TRBJ1-3
v_gene: TRBV6-1
abundance: -
CDR3aa: CASSVSLSGAGNTIYF

j_gene: TRBJ2-7
v_gene: TRBV9
abundance: few
CDR3aa: CASSVDGGLAGTGQYF

j_gene: TRBJ2-5
v_gene: TRBV30
abundance: -
CDR3aa: CAWMGDLRQETQYF

j_gene: TRBJ1-3
v_gene: TRBV9
abundance: -
CDR3aa: CASSVDSSGNTIYF

j_gene: TRBJ2-4
v_gene: TRBV28
abundance: -
CDR3aa: CASSRTGLAKNIQYF

j_gene: TRBJ1-5
v_gene: TRBV10-2
abundance: -
CDR3aa: CASSEFLGLSNQPQHF

j_gene: TRBJ2-7
v_gene: TRBV7-2
abundance: -
CDR3aa: CASSLIQSYEQYF

j_gene: TRBJ2-7
v_gene: TRBV13
abundance: few
CDR3aa: CASSLGRTSSHDF

j_gene: TRBJ2-7
v_gene: TRBV28
abundance: -
CDR3aa: CASRPGTLSYEQYF

j_gene: TRBJ2-7
v_gene: TRBV7-2
abundance: -
CDR3aa: CASSLVGGYEQYF

j_gene: TRBJ2-7
v_gene: TRBV5-1
abundance: -
CDR3aa: CASSPQPGQGYEQYF

j_gene: TRBJ1-1
v_gene: TRBV2
abundance: few
CDR3aa: CASTTDRYSEAFF

j_gene: TRBJ2-5
v_gene: TRBV18
abundance: -
CDR3aa: CASSPGYLETQYF

j_gene: TRBJ2-3
v_gene: TRBV27
abundance: -
CDR3aa: CASKGATDTQYF